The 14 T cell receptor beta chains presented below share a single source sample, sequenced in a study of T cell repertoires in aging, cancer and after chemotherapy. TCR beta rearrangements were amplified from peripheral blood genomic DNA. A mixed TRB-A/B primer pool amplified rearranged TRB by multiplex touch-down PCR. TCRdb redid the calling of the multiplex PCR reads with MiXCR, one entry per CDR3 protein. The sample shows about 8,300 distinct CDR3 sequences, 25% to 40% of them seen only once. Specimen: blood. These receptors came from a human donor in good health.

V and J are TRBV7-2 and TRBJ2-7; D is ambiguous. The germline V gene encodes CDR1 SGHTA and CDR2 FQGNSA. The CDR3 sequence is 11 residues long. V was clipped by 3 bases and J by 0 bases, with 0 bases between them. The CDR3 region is CASSFSYEQYF. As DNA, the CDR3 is TGTGCCAGCAGCTTCTCCTACGAGCAGTACTTC.

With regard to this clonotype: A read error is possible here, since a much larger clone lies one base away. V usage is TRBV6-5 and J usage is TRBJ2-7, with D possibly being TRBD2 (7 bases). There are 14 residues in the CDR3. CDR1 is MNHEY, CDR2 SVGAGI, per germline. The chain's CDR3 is CVSSYAGGAEEQYF. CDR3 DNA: TGTGTCAGCAGTTACGCTGGGGGGGCGGAGGAGCAGTACTTC.

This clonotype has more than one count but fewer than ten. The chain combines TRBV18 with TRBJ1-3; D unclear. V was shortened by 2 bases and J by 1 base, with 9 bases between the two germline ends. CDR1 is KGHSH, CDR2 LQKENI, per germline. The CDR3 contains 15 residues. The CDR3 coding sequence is TGTGCCAGCTCACCAGTTAAGGAATCTGGAAACACCATATATTTT. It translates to CASSPVKESGNTIYF.

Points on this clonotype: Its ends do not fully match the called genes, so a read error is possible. The DNA of the CDR3 is TGCGCCAGCAGCCCTTCACGCGGGGTCATGGGTGACACCGGGGAGCTGTTTTTT. Translating gives CASSPSRGVMGDTGELFF. The chain combines TRBV4-2 with TRBJ2-2; possibly TRBD2 for D (6 bases). The CDR3 loop spans 18 amino acids. The germline V gene encodes CDR1 LGHNA and CDR2 YNFKEQ.

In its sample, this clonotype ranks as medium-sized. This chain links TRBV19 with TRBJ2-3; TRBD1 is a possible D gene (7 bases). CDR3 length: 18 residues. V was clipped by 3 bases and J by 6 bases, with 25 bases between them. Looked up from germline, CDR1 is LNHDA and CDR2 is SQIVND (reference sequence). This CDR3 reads CASSIGSLGQLGRDTQYF. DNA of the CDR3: TGTGCCAGTAGTATTGGATCTTTGGGACAGCTAGGGAGGGATACGCAGTATTTT.

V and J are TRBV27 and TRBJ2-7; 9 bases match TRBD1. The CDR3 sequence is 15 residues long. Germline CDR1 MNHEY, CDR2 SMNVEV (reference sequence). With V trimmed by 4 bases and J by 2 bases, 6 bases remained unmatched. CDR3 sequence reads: CASSSGQGPPYEQYF. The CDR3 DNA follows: TGTGCCAGCAGTTCGGGACAGGGACCCCCCTACGAGCAGTACTTC.

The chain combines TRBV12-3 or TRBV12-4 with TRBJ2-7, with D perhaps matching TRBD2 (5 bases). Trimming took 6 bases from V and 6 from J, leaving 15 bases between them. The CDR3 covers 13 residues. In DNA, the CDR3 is TGTGCCAGCAGGGGCCAGAGGACTCGCGAGCAGTACTTC. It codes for CASRGQRTREQYF.

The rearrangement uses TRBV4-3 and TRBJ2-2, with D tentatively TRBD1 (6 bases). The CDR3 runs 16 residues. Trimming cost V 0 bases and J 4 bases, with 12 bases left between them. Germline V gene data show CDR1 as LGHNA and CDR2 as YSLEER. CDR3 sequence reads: CASSQDWGRGTGELFF. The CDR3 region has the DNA TGCGCCAGCAGCCAAGATTGGGGGCGAGGCACCGGGGAGCTGTTTTTT.

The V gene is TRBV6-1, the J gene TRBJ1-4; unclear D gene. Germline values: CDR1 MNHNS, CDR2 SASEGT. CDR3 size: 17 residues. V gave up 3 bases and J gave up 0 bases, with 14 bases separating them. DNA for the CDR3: TGTGCCAGCAGTGATAGCTTTTTTCCAGCAACTAATGAAAAACTGTTTTTT. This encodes CASSDSFFPATNEKLFF.

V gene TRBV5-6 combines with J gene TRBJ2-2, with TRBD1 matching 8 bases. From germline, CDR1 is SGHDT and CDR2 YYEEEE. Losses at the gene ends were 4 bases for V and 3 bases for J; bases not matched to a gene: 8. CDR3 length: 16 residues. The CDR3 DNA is TGTGCCAGCAGCCCGGGGACAGGTTTATACACCGGGGAGCTGTTTTTT. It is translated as CASSPGTGLYTGELFF.

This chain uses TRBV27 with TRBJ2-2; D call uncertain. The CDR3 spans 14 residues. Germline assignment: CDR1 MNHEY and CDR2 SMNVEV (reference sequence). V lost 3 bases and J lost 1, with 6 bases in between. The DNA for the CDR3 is TGTGCCAGCAGTTTTTCGAGGAACACCGGGGAGCTGTTTTTT. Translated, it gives CASSFSRNTGELFF.

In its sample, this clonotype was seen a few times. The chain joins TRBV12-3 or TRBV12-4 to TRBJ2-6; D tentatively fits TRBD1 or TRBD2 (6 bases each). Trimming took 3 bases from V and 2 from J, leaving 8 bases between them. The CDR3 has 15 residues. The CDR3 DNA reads TGTGCCAGCAGTTTGAGGGGGGCTGGGGCCAACGTCCTGACTTTC. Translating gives CASSLRGAGANVLTF.

The CDR3 is CATRGGIGGLDTDTQYF. CDR3 DNA: TGTGCCACCCGTGGGGGTATTGGGGGGTTGGACACAGATACGCAGTATTTT. The chain carries TRBV15 and TRBJ2-3, with D possibly being TRBD2 (6 bases). The CDR3 is made up of 17 amino acids. Looked up from germline, CDR1 is LNHNV and CDR2 is YYDKDF (reference sequence). The V and J ends lost 8 bases and 2 bases respectively, with 23 bases between them. Supplemented by reference TRBV15 and TRBJ2-3, the full variable domain reads DAMVIQNPRYQVTQFGKPVTLSCSQTLNHNVMYWYQQKSSQAPKLLFHYYDKDFNNEADTPDNFQSRRPNTSFCFLDIRSPGLGDTAMYLCATRGGIGGLDTDTQYFGPGTRLTVL.

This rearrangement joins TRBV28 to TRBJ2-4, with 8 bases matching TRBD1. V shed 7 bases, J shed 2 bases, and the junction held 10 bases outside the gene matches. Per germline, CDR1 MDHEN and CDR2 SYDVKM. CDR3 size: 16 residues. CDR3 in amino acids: CASTQRTGITKNIQYF. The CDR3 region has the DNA TGTGCCAGCACTCAGAGGACAGGGATAACCAAAAACATTCAGTACTTC.